Sequencing of this T cell receptor (beta chain) was carried out in a study of response to subunit inactivated influenza vaccine. V lost 4 bases to trimming and J lost 3 bases, with 6 bases between them. Germline V lookup: CDR1 LNHDA, CDR2 SQIVND (reference sequence). The CDR3 runs to 13 residues. As concerns this clonotype: Its antigen is undetermined.

Each CDR3 protein is one row after TCRdb ran MiXCR on the RT-PCR reads. The sample lists some 500,000 distinct CDR3 sequences; more than 15% were seen once. Points from the study as a whole: Authors proposed each seasonal influenza vaccination draws in few new T cells.

The chain links TRBV19 to TRBJ2-2; D is possibly TRBD1 (5 bases). The specimen was CD4+ T cells sorted from PBMCs, collected around 2 years after vaccination. The receptor's source is a man aged 50 to 75 who received an inactivated influenza vaccine. The CDR3 loop reads CASSKQDTGELFF. The CDR3 nucleotides are TGTGCCAGTAGTAAACAGGACACCGGGGAGCTGTTTTTT.